Below are 12 T cell receptor beta chains sequenced from a single sample in a study of CD4 T cells in relation to SARS-CoV-2 and coronaviruses. Their antigen targets remain unknown. Profiled with immunoSEQ multiplex PCR; TCRdb holds only in-frame clones, not every one. The sample has 35,000 to 40,000 clones, under 90% seen once. Input material: naive CD4+ T cells from PBMCs, cultured in vitro. The sample's subset: naive CD4+ T cells isolated by negative enrichment. Receptors were obtained from an adult with COVID-19.

V and J are TRBV9 and TRBJ2-1; D remains unclear. V gave up 0 bases and J gave up 1 base, with 8 bases separating them. Germline V gene lookup returns CDR1 SGDLS and CDR2 YYNGEE. CDR3 length: 15 residues. Here the CDR3 reads CASSVVGNSYNEQFF. CDR3 in DNA: TGTGCCAGCAGCGTAGTAGGGAATTCCTACAATGAGCAGTTCTTC.

This clone was detected only a few times. The chain uses TRBV4-2 and TRBJ2-7, with a possible D match to TRBD2 (6 bases). Germline loops: CDR1 LGHNA, CDR2 YNFKEQ. The CDR3 is 16 amino acids. V lost 0 bases to trimming and J lost 0 bases, with 12 bases between them. CDR3 sequence: CASSQDDSGGSYEQYF. The DNA for the CDR3 is TGTGCCAGCAGCCAAGACGATAGCGGAGGCTCCTACGAGCAGTACTTC.

Here the CDR3 DNA reads TGTGCCACACAAAGATCCCTGGCTAACTATGGCTACACCTTC. Encoded protein: CATQRSLANYGYTF. This chain uses TRBV28 with TRBJ1-2, with D uncertain. CDR1 MDHEN and CDR2 SYDVKM come from the germline V gene. This CDR3 is 14 amino acids long. Trimming stripped 10 bases from V and 0 bases from J, with 15 bases between.

This clone was observed a single time. This chain links TRBV5-1 with TRBJ2-6, with D uncertain. V shed 4 bases and J shed 2 bases, with 13 bases lying between them. The CDR3 is 16 amino acids. The germline gives CDR1 SGHRS, CDR2 YFSETQ. The CDR3 region is CASSPTWQPGANVLTF. The CDR3 region has the DNA TGCGCCAGCAGCCCGACGTGGCAACCTGGGGCCAACGTCCTGACTTTC.

The sample holds a few counts of this clone. The rearrangement joins TRBV3-1 (or the pseudogene TRBV3-2) to TRBJ2-1, with D perhaps TRBD1 (8 bases). CDR1 and CDR2 from the germline V gene are LGHDT and YNNKEL (reference sequence). Trimming took 2 bases from V and 5 from J, leaving 10 bases between them. The CDR3 consists of 14 residues. The CDR3 loop is CASSQTGGDNEQFF. The CDR3, as DNA: TGTGCCAGCAGCCAAACAGGGGGGGACAATGAGCAGTTCTTC.

The chain recombines TRBV18 with TRBJ2-7; 12 nucleotides align to TRBD2. In germline, CDR1 is KGHSH, CDR2 LQKENI. The CDR3 extends over 18 amino acids. The junction had 10 bases not matched to a gene; V was cut back by 1 base and J by 3 bases. CDR3 DNA: TGTGCCAGCTCACCACAACTAGCGGGAGGCCCTAGGGACTACGAGCAGTACTTC. This gives the protein CASSPQLAGGPRDYEQYF.

The chain combines TRBV15 with TRBJ2-1, with TRBD2 identical over 13 bases. In germline, CDR1 is LNHNV, CDR2 YYDKDF (reference sequence). The CDR3 covers 18 residues. V lost 3 bases, J lost 3 bases, and 8 bases stayed unmatched. In DNA form, the CDR3 reads TGTGCCACCAGCAGGGGACTAGCGGGGCCCACCCTCTACAATGAGCAGTTCTTC. Translated: CATSRGLAGPTLYNEQFF.

This sequence joins TRBV7-3 and TRBJ2-5, with TRBD2 matching 8 bases. The CDR3 has 15 amino acids. The V gene's germline CDR1 is SGHTA and CDR2 FQGTGA. The J segment lost 5 bases and the V segment lost 5 bases, leaving 10 bases of the junction unmatched. CDR3 residues: CASSRRGVRSETQYF. CDR3 DNA sequence: TGTGCCAGCAGCAGGCGGGGGGTTAGGAGCGAGACCCAGTACTTC. The full variable domain, in which reference TRBV7-3 and TRBJ2-5 provide the parts outside the CDR3, is GAGVSQTPSNKVTEKGKYVELRCDPISGHTALYWYRQSLGQGPEFLIYFQGTGAADDSGLPNDRFFAVRPEGSVSTLKIQRTERGDSAVYLCASSRRGVRSETQYFGPGTRLLVL.

The V and J genes are TRBV7-2 and TRBJ1-1; unclear D gene. Trimming took off 2 bases at V and 9 bases at J, with 7 bases between the two ends. Germline CDR1 reads SGHTA; CDR2 reads FQGNSA. The CDR3 covers 11 residues. CDR3: CASSLQWKAFF. CDR3 DNA sequence: TGTGCCAGCAGCTTACAGTGGAAAGCTTTCTTT.

J is TRBJ2-1 and V is TRBV14; the match to TRBD2 covers 16 bases. Per germline, CDR1 SGHDN and CDR2 FVKESK. J lost 9 bases, V lost 4 bases, and 12 bases had no gene match. This CDR3 is 18 amino acids long. The CDR3 sequence is CASSLGTSGRAGKGEQFF. The CDR3 DNA is TGTGCCAGCAGCCTCGGGACTAGCGGGAGGGCAGGGAAGGGTGAGCAGTTCTTC. The variable domain in full, with the rest retrieved from reference TRBV14 and TRBJ2-1, is EAGVTQFPSHSVIEKGQTVTLRCDPISGHDNLYWYRRVMGKEIKFLLHFVKESKQDESGMPNNRFLAERTGGTYSTLKVQPAELEDSGVYFCASSLGTSGRAGKGEQFFGPGTRLTVL.

This clone was picked up a small number of times. The genes are TRBV27 and TRBJ1-5; 7 bases line up with TRBD1. Germline V gene lookup returns CDR1 MNHEY and CDR2 SMNVEV (reference sequence). The CDR3 is 16 amino acids. The trim removed 1 base at V and 4 bases at J, leaving 7 bases unmatched. The CDR3 nucleotides read TGTGCCAGCAGTTTATGGGGCCAGGGGGGTAATCAGCCCCAGCATTTT. Encoded protein: CASSLWGQGGNQPQHF.

The rearrangement uses TRBV6-5 and TRBJ2-3; tentatively, D is TRBD2 (5 bases). With 2 bases removed from V and 4 bases from J, the gap between germline ends came to 7 bases. The CDR3 is made up of 13 amino acids. Germline CDR1 is MNHEY and CDR2 is SVGAGI. The CDR3 sequence: CASSYARADTQYF. Written as DNA, the CDR3 is TGTGCCAGCAGTTACGCGAGGGCAGATACGCAGTATTTT.